The 9 T cell receptor beta chains below were found in one sample sequenced in a study of a mutant IDH1 vaccine in newly diagnosed glioma. The time point here: week 35, safety follow-up. What each vaccine dose contained was 300 ug of mutant IDH1 20-mer peptide, accompanied by topical imiquimod. Data came from immunoSEQ multiplex PCR; TCRdb stores just in-frame clones and leaves some out. The sample carries about 42,000 clones, about 80% recorded once. These receptors' antigens are unknown. Sequenced material: PBMCs, taken from a glioma patient whose treatment included an IDH1 peptide vaccine. These receptors all come from a woman between 50 and 59 years old with glioma.

This clone was detected only a few times. No conserved phenylalanine or tryptophan ends this CDR3, so it is likely a read error. No DNA is shown, since the ends of the CDR3 on it are uncertain; the CDR3 is the one TCRdb lists. This chain connects TRBV7-9 to TRBJ2-2; the D call in the table, TRBD2, was not verified against the DNA. The CDR3 numbers 12 amino acids, ends counted. CDR1 is SEHNR, CDR2 FQNEAQ, per germline (reference sequence). CDR3 sequence: CASSPTDRLGGP.

The J gene is TRBJ1-2, the V gene TRBV19, with unresolved D. Germline CDR1 is LNHDA and CDR2 is SQIVND (reference sequence). The V gene lost 9 bases and the J gene lost 12 bases, with 14 bases spanning the gap. This CDR3 is built from 10 residues. CDR3 bases: TGTGCCAGCAATAGAGGAGGCGACACCTTC. Residues: CASNRGGDTF.

This clone showed up just once. The V gene is TRBV6-6, the J gene TRBJ1-1; D is ambiguous. The germline V gene encodes CDR1 MNHNY and CDR2 SVGAGI (reference sequence). There are 10 residues in the CDR3. For the CDR3, the DNA is TGTGCTATTCTTTGGGCAGAAGCTTTCTTT. It is translated as CAILWAEAFF.

The chain combines TRBV7-9 with TRBJ2-7, with D unresolved. The CDR3 length is 11 residues. Deletions cut 2 bases from V and 6 bases from J, with 5 bases between. CDR1 and CDR2 from the germline V gene are SEHNR and FQNEAQ (reference sequence). The CDR3 bases are TGTGCCAGCAGCTTAACGGGCGAGCAGTACTTC. It specifies CASSLTGEQYF. Variable domain in full (rest from reference TRBV7-9 and TRBJ2-7): DTGVSQNPRHKITKRGQNVTFRCDPISEHNRLYWYRQTLGQGPEFLTYFQNEAQLEKSRLLSDRFSAERPKGSFSTLEIQRTEQGDSAMYLCASSLTGEQYFGPGTRLTVT.

V and J are TRBV15 and TRBJ1-1; D possibly corresponds to TRBD1 (5 bases). V was pared by 0 bases and J by 4 bases, with 12 bases between. The CDR3 consists of 15 residues. The germline CDR1 and CDR2 sequences are LNHNV and YYDKDF (reference sequence). CDR3 amino acids: CATSRDPGPGTEAFF. The CDR3 DNA is TGTGCCACCAGCAGAGATCCGGGACCGGGCACTGAAGCTTTCTTT.

The chain links TRBV19 to TRBJ1-4, with D perhaps matching TRBD1 (5 bases). Trimming took off 9 bases at V and 0 bases at J, with 14 bases between the two ends. This CDR3 has 15 residues. Germline V gene lookup returns CDR1 LNHDA and CDR2 SQIVND (reference sequence). The CDR3 DNA reads as TGTGCCAGCCATACCTTAGGGGCAACTAATGAAAAACTGTTTTTT. Translation gives CASHTLGATNEKLFF.

The chain couples TRBV7-8 to TRBJ1-5; possibly TRBD1 for D (6 bases). The CDR3 runs to 15 residues. Trimming shortened V by 5 bases and J by 3 bases, and 14 bases separated the two germline ends. Germline CDR1 SGHVS, CDR2 FQNEAQ. The CDR3 loop is CASSPSGQFNQPQHF. Here the CDR3 DNA reads TGTGCCAGCAGCCCCTCAGGACAGTTCAATCAGCCCCAGCATTTT.

The V call is TRBV7-9, the J call TRBJ2-2; 7 positions agree with TRBD1. Trimming removed 3 bases from V and 4 bases from J; junction bases left unmatched: 14. This CDR3 region has 18 residues. Germline CDR1 and CDR2: SEHNR and FQNEAQ (reference sequence). The CDR3 coding sequence is TGTGCCAGCAGCTTCTTGACTACGACAGGGAGTGGCACCGGGGAGCTGTTTTTT. Its protein product is CASSFLTTTGSGTGELFF.

The J gene is TRBJ1-5, the V gene TRBV19, with 8 bases identical to TRBD1. The CDR3 spans 15 residues. V lost 7 bases to trimming and J lost 4 bases; unmatched junction nucleotides: 9. The V gene's germline CDR1 is LNHDA and CDR2 SQIVND (reference sequence). CDR3 loop: CASTGGGGLNQPQHF. The CDR3 nucleotides are TGTGCCAGTACAGGGGGCGGGGGTTTGAATCAGCCCCAGCATTTT.